This paragraph reports one T cell receptor beta chain. Its antigen is currently unknown. This sample is drawn from a study of T cells after yellow fever vaccination. Study results and limitations: Clonotype sharing between CD4 and CD8 compartments was small. Post-booster repertoires contained most primary-vaccination clones again (about 95% CD4, about 88% CD8). Repertoires sorted by FACS could include abundant clonotypes that are contaminants from the bulk population.

The trim removed 3 bases at V and 3 bases at J, leaving 2 bases unmatched. The CDR3 spans 13 residues. Germline V CDR1 and CDR2: SGHRS, YFSETQ. Generation of TCR cDNA used 5'RACE template switching (which added a universal primer site and UMIs). TCRdb ran MiXCR on the 5' RACE reads and lists one entry per CDR3 protein. The sample has 200,000 to 250,000 distinct CDR3 sequences, around 3.1% seen once. The chain joins TRBV5-1 to TRBJ2-7; 8 positions match TRBD1. The clonotype originates from a man aged 18 to 35 who received the YFV17D yellow fever vaccine. The sequencing here drew on CD4+ T cells sorted from PBMCs, taken 10 days after the yellow fever booster vaccination. This chain's CDR3 is CASSWDRNYEQYF. For the CDR3, the DNA is TGCGCCAGCAGCTGGGACAGGAACTACGAGCAGTACTTC.